This T cell receptor (beta chain) was observed in a study of CD8+CD57+ T cells in acquired aplastic anemia. The patients chosen for sequencing had shown expansion of CD8+CD57+ cells (detected by flow cytometry). Among the patients, all had severe acquired aplastic anemia. Sampling of blood occurred while the patients had still received no therapy. Genomic DNA, serving as template, underwent TCR beta VDJ and CDR3 profiling. Using its own MiXCR run on the reads, TCRdb lists one record per CDR3 protein. The sample consists of 270,000 or so distinct CDR3 sequences, approximately 82% of them appearing once. The CDR3 numbers 13 amino acids, ends counted. The germline CDR1 and CDR2 sequences are SEHNR and FQNEAQ (reference sequence). As regards this clonotype: No conserved phenylalanine or tryptophan is present at the end of the CDR3, so a read error is the likely explanation. No DNA is shown, since the ends of the CDR3 on it are uncertain; the CDR3 is the one TCRdb lists.

J is TRBJ2-3 and V is TRBV7-9; the D call TRBD1 from the table was never checked on the DNA. This clonotype was obtained from a human donor with aplastic anemia. Material: sorted CD4+, CD8+, or CD8+CD57+ T cells (not recorded which) from PBMCs. The CDR3: CASSLVPGDMHFG.